The rows below give T cell receptor beta chains drawn from one sample of a study of radiotherapy plus CTLA-4 blockade in lung cancer. Measured with immunoSEQ multiplex PCR; TCRdb has only the in-frame clones, and not every one. The repertoire has 50,000 or so clones, 76% of them found once; the top ten carry 8.3%. The sample in question was peripheral blood, obtained from a patient treated with radiotherapy plus ipilimumab. Source of these receptors: a human donor with non-small cell lung cancer who had stable disease on radiotherapy plus ipilimumab. Both conserved end residues are part of each CDR3. Each record gives: clone size, D gene, V gene, J gene, CDR3 protein, CDR3 DNA. A D gene is named only where the DNA matches it firmly. Size values are once, few and many counts, or a class for expanded clones, and some rows have none.

NA,TRBD1,TRBV2,TRBJ1-6,CASRAGTGLYSPLHF,TGTGCCAGCAGAGCCGGGACAGGGCTATATTCACCCCTCCACTTT
NA,NA,TRBV30,TRBJ1-4,CAWSLGGGSYNEKLFF,TGTGCCTGGAGTTTGGGGGGTGGCAGTTATAATGAAAAACTGTTTTTT
NA,NA,TRBV5-5,TRBJ1-4,CASSLANQPNEKLFF,TGTGCCAGCAGCTTGGCCAATCAACCTAATGAAAAACTGTTTTTT
NA,NA,TRBV20-1,TRBJ1-5,CSATGKPQHF,TGCAGTGCTACGGGAAAGCCCCAGCATTTT
NA,NA,TRBV27,TRBJ1-4,CASSTRRTGNEKLFF,TGTGCCAGCAGTACCCGACGGACCGGTAATGAAAAACTGTTTTTT
NA,NA,TRBV5-1,TRBJ2-6,CASSPLGAAGANVLTF,TGCGCCAGCAGCCCCTTAGGGGCGGCAGGGGCCAACGTCCTGACTTTC
NA,NA,TRBV27,TRBJ2-6,CASSFTWSVGANVLTF,TGTGCCAGCAGTTTTACGTGGTCGGTAGGGGCCAACGTCCTGACTTTC
few,NA,TRBV11-3,TRBJ1-1,CASSLNGGDLTEAFF,TGTGCCAGCAGCTTAAACGGGGGGGATTTAACTGAAGCTTTCTTT
NA,NA,TRBV5-1,TRBJ1-4,CASTDRRANEKLFF,TGCGCCAGCACCGACAGGAGGGCGAATGAAAAACTGTTTTTT
NA,NA,TRBV14,TRBJ1-1,CASSQLLRPNTEAFF,TGTGCCAGCAGCCAACTCTTGCGACCGAACACTGAAGCTTTCTTT
few,NA,TRBV5-1,TRBJ2-1,CASTQRRDEQFF,TGCGCCAGCACCCAGAGGCGTGATGAGCAGTTCTTC
NA,NA,TRBV18,TRBJ1-1,CASSIGAGVGSTEAFF,TGTGCCAGCTCCATCGGGGCAGGCGTCGGGAGCACTGAAGCTTTCTTT
NA,NA,TRBV11-3,TRBJ2-2,CASSLGTDPGELFF,TGTGCCAGCAGCTTGGGGACGGATCCCGGGGAGCTGTTTTTT
NA,NA,TRBV28,TRBJ1-2,CAAYQTLNYGYTF,TGTGCCGCCTACCAGACACTTAACTATGGCTACACCTTC
few,TRBD1,TRBV5-4,TRBJ1-1,CASSVKQGQLEAFF,TGTGCCAGCAGCGTCAAACAGGGACAGCTTGAAGCTTTCTTT
NA,TRBD1,TRBV7-6,TRBJ1-1,CASSLLGTGTTEAFF,TGTGCCAGCAGCTTACTCGGGACAGGGACCACTGAAGCTTTCTTT
once,NA,TRBV7-9,TRBJ1-1,CATSGSEAFF,TGTGCCACCTCGGGGTCTGAAGCTTTCTTT
few,TRBD1,TRBV13,TRBJ1-1,CASSLKQGEAFF,TGTGCCAGCAGCCTTAAACAGGGGGAAGCTTTCTTT
NA,NA,TRBV20-1,TRBJ1-2,CSADPWHTF,TGCAGTGCTGACCCTTGGCACACCTTC
NA,NA,TRBV2,TRBJ1-2,CASSLPPTEGYTF,TGTGCCAGCAGCCTCCCCCCGACAGAAGGCTACACCTTC
NA,NA,TRBV29-1,TRBJ1-4,CSVEDPFSSPGRSANEKLFF,TGCAGCGTTGAAGATCCGTTTTCCTCACCAGGGCGGTCAGCTAATGAAAAACTGTTTTTT
NA,TRBD1,TRBV28,TRBJ2-2,CASSLGTGANTGELFF,TGTGCCAGCAGTTTGGGGACAGGTGCGAACACCGGGGAGCTGTTTTTT
once,TRBD2,TRBV7-6,TRBJ2-7,CASSSDRSGGYEQYF,TGTGCCAGCAGCTCCGACAGGAGCGGGGGGTACGAGCAGTACTTC
NA,TRBD2,TRBV4-1,TRBJ2-5,CASSQDSGSGALETQYF,TGCGCCAGCAGCCAAGATTCGGGTAGCGGGGCGTTGGAGACCCAGTACTTC
NA,NA,TRBV4-1,TRBJ1-2,CASSQTLNEGGYGYTF,TGCGCCAGCAGCCAAACATTGAACGAAGGTGGCTATGGCTACACCTTC
NA,TRBD1,TRBV30,TRBJ2-7,CAWSDRGYEQYF,TGTGCCTGGAGTGACAGGGGCTACGAGCAGTACTTC
NA,NA,TRBV11-2,TRBJ2-3,CASSLDPVDTQYF,TGTGCCAGCAGCTTAGATCCAGTAGATACGCAGTATTTT
NA,TRBD1,TRBV6-1,TRBJ2-1,CASSPTQGASNEQFF,TGTGCCAGCAGTCCTACACAGGGGGCCTCCAATGAGCAGTTCTTC
few,NA,TRBV11-2,TRBJ1-4,CASSPNEKLFF,TGTGCCAGCAGCCCCAATGAAAAACTGTTTTTT